This T cell receptor (beta chain) was identified during a study of T cell changes during pregnancy in multiple sclerosis. CDR3 size: 16 residues. Germline V CDR1 and CDR2: SGHAT, FQNNGV. Trimming removed 6 bases from V and 0 bases from J, with 17 bases in between. TCRdb's table, derived via immunoSEQ multiplex PCR, lists solely in-frame clones and lacks some. Of about 69,000 clones in the sample, roughly nine tenths were seen once. The sequencing used peripheral blood, collected before pregnancy. The chain joins TRBV11-2 to TRBJ1-1, with D tentatively TRBD1 (6 bases). This TCR was recovered from a female donor with multiple sclerosis, enrolled in a pregnancy study. CDR3 in amino acids: CASRPGRGSVNTEAFF. The DNA for the CDR3 is TGTGCCAGCAGGCCGGGCAGGGGATCGGTGAACACTGAAGCTTTCTTT.